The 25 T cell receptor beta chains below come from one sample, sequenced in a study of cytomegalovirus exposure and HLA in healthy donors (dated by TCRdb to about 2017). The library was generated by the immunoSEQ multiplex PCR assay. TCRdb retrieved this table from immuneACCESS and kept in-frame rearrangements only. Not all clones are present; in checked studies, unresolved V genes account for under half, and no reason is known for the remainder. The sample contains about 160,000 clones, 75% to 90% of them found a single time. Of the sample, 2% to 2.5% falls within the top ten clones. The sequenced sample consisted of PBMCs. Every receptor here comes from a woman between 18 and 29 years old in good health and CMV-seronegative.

The CDR3 loop reads CASSSGQIATEAFF. The CDR3 DNA reads as TGTGCCAGCAGTTCGGGACAGATTGCGACTGAAGCTTTCTTT. The V gene is TRBV2, the J gene TRBJ1-1; 7 nucleotides align to TRBD1. V lost 5 bases and J lost 5; bases outside the gene matches: 8. The CDR3 has 14 amino acids. Germline CDR1 is SNHLY and CDR2 is FYNNEI.

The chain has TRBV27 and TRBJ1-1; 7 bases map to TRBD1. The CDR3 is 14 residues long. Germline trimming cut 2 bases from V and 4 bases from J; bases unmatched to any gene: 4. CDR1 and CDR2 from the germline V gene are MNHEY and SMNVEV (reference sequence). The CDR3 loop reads CASSLVAGGTEAFF. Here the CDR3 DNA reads TGTGCCAGCAGTTTAGTGGCAGGGGGCACTGAAGCTTTCTTT.

In DNA form, the CDR3 reads TGTGCCAGCAGCGTCGGGTTGGGGGGAGAAAAACTGTTTTTT. Amino acids: CASSVGLGGEKLFF. This chain links TRBV9 with TRBJ1-4; a possible D gene is TRBD1 (5 bases). Germline CDR1 and CDR2: SGDLS and YYNGEE. CDR3 length equals 14 residues. Trimming pared 2 bases from V and 8 bases from J, leaving 13 bases between.

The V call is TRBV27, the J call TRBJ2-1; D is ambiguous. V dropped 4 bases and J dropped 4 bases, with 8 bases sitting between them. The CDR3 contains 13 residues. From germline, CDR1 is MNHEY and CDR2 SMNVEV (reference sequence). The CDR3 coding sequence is TGTGCCAGCAGTTCTGGGCCGTACAATGAGCAGTTCTTC. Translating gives CASSSGPYNEQFF.

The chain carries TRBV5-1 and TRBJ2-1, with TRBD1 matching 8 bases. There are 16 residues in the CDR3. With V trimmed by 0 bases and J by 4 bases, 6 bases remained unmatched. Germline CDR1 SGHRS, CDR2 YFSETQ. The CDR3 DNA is TGCGCCAGCAGCTTGGTGGGACAGGAATCTTACAATGAGCAGTTCTTC. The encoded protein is CASSLVGQESYNEQFF.

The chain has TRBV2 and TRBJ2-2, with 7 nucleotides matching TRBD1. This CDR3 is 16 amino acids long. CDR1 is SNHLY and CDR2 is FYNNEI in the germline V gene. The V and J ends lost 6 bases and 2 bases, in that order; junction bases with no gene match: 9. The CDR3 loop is CASSKSQGINTGELFF. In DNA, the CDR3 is TGTGCCAGCAGCAAATCACAGGGGATCAACACCGGGGAGCTGTTTTTT. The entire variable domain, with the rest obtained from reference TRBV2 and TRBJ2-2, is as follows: EPEVTQTPSHQVTQMGQEVILRCVPISNHLYFYWYRQILGQKVEFLVSFYNNEISEKSEIFDDQFSVERPDGSNFTLKIRSTKLEDSAMYFCASSKSQGINTGELFFGEGSRLTVL.

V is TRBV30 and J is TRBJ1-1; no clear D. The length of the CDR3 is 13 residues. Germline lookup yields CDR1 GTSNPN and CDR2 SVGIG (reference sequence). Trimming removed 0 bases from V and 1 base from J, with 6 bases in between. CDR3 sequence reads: CAWSVAGNTEAFF. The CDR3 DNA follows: TGTGCCTGGAGTGTGGCAGGGAACACTGAAGCTTTCTTT.

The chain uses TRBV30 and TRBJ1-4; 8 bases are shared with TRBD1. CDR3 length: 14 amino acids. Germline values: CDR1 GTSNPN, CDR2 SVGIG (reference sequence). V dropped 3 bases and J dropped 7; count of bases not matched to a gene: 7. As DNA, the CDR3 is TGTGCCTGGAGGATGACAGGGGCCACTGAAAAACTGTTTTTT. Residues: CAWRMTGATEKLFF. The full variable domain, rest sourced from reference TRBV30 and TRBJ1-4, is SQTIHQWPATLVQPVGSPLSLECTVEGTSNPNLYWYRQAAGRGLQLLFYSVGIGQISSEVPQNLSASRPQDRQFILSSKKLLLSDSGFYLCAWRMTGATEKLFFGSGTQLSVL.

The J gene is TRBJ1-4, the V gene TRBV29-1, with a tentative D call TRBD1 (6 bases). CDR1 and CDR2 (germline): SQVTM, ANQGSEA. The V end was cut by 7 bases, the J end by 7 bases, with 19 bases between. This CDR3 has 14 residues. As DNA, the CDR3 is TGCAGCGCTGAGGACAGTAGGGGACCTGAAAAACTGTTTTTT. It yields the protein CSAEDSRGPEKLFF. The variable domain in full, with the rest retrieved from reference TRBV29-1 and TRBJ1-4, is SAVISQKPSRDICQRGTSLTIQCQVDSQVTMMFWYRQQPGQSLTLIATANQGSEATYESGFVIDKFPISRPNLTFSTLTVSNMSPEDSSIYLCSAEDSRGPEKLFFGSGTQLSVL.

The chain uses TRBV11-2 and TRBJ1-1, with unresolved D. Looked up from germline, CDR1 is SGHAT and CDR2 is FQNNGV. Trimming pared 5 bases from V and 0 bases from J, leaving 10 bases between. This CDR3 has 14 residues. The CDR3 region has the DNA TGTGCCAGCAGCCTGGGCCCCTTGAACACTGAAGCTTTCTTT. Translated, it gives CASSLGPLNTEAFF.

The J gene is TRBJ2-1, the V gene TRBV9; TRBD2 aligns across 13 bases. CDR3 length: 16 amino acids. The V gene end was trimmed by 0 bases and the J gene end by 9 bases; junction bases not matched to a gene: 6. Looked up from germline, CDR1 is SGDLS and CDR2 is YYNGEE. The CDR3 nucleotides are TGTGCCAGCAGCGTAGAACTAGCGGGGGGGCCAGGTGAGCAGTTCTTC. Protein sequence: CASSVELAGGPGEQFF.

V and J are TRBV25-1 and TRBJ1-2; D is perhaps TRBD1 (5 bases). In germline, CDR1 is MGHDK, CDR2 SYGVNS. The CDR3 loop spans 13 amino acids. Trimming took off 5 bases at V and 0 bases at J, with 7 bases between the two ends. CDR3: CASSQGANYGYTF. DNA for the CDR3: TGTGCCAGCAGTCAAGGGGCTAACTATGGCTACACCTTC.

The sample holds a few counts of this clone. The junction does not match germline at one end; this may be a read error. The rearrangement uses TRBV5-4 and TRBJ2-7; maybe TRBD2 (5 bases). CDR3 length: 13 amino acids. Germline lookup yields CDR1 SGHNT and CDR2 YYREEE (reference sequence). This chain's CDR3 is CASSSPGVQRPSF. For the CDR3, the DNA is TGTGCCAGCAGCTCCCCCGGGGTGCAGCGACCGAGCTTC.

This chain's CDR3 is CATSRDRMIQQHYGYTF. The CDR3 DNA reads TGTGCCACCAGCAGAGATCGGATGATACAGCAGCACTATGGCTACACCTTC. The V gene is TRBV15, the J gene TRBJ1-2; D not certain. Trimming shortened V by 0 bases and J by 3 bases, and 17 bases separated the two germline ends. This CDR3 spans 17 amino acids. Germline CDR1 reads LNHNV; CDR2 reads YYDKDF (reference sequence).

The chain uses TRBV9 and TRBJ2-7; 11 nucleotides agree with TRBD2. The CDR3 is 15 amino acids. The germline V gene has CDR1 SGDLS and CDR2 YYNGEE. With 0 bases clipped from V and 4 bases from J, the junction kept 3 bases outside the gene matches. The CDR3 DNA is TGTGCCAGCAGCGTAGGACTAGCGGGAACATACGAGCAGTACTTC. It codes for CASSVGLAGTYEQYF.

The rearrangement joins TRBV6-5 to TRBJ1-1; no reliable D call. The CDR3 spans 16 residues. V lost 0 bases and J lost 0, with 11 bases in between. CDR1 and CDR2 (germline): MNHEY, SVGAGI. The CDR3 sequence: CASSYSRRGVNTEAFF. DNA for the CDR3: TGTGCCAGCAGTTACTCGCGTCGGGGAGTGAACACTGAAGCTTTCTTT.

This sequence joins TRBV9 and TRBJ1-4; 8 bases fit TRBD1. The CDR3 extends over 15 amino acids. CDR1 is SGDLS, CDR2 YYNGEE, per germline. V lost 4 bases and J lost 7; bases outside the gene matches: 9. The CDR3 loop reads CASSPRQGMSEKLFF. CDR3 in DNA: TGTGCCAGCAGCCCTCGACAGGGGATGTCTGAAAAACTGTTTTTT.

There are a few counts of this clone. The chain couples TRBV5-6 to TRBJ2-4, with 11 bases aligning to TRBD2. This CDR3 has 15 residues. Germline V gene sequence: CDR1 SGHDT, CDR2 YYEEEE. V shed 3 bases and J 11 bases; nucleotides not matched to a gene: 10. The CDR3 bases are TGTGCCAGCAGCTCTAGCGGGGGGCCTTTTAGTGTTCAGTACTTC. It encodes CASSSSGGPFSVQYF.

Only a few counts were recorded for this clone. CDR3 amino acids: CASSLPDMYYGYTF. CDR3 DNA: TGTGCCAGCAGCCTACCGGACATGTACTATGGCTACACCTTC. The chain has TRBV5-6 and TRBJ1-2, with a possible D match to TRBD1 (5 bases). The V end was cut by 4 bases, the J end by 3 bases, with 13 bases between. Germline CDR1 reads SGHDT; CDR2 reads YYEEEE. The CDR3 sequence is 14 residues long.

CDR3 in DNA: TGTGCCATCAGTGTGGACAGTAGCAATCAGCCCCAGCATTTT. Its translation: CAISVDSSNQPQHF. The chain combines TRBV10-3 with TRBJ1-5; tentative D call: TRBD1 (6 bases). V lost 4 bases and J lost 0, with 7 bases in between. Germline V lookup: CDR1 ENHRY, CDR2 SYGVKD. CDR3 length: 14 residues.

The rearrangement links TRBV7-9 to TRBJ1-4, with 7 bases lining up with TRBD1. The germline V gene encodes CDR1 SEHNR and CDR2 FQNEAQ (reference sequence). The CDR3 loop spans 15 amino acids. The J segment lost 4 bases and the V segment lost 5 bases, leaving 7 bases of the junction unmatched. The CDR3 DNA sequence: TGTGCCAGCAGCGTTACAGGGGCGTTTAATGAAAAACTGTTTTTT. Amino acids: CASSVTGAFNEKLFF.

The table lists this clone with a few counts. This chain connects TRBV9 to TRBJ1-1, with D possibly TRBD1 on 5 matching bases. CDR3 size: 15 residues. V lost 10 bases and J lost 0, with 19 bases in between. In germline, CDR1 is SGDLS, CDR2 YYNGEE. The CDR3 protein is CAANPRPTVNTEAFF. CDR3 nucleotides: TGTGCCGCCAACCCTCGACCGACAGTGAACACTGAAGCTTTCTTT.

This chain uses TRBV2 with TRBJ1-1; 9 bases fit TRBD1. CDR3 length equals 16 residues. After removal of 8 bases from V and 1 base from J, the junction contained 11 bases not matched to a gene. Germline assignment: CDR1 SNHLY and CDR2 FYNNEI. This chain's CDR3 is CASEDRGKGRNTEAFF. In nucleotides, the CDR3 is TGTGCCAGCGAGGACAGGGGAAAGGGGCGGAACACTGAAGCTTTCTTT.

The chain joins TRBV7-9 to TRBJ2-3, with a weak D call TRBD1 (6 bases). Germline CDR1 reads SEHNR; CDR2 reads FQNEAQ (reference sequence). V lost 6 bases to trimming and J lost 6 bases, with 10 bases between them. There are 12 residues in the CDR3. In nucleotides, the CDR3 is TGTGCCAGCAGGTCACAGGGTGATACGCAGTATTTT. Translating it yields CASRSQGDTQYF.

This CDR3 is CASSQRQGANGYTF. The CDR3 nucleotides are TGTGCCAGCAGCCAAAGACAGGGGGCGAATGGCTACACCTTC. V is TRBV14 and J is TRBJ1-2; 10 nucleotides line up with TRBD1. The CDR3 totals 14 residues. The trim removed 2 bases at V and 6 bases at J, leaving 3 bases unmatched. Germline values: CDR1 SGHDN, CDR2 FVKESK.